These 16 T cell receptor beta chains share one sample of origin, sequenced in a study of regulatory T cells in long-lasting Graves disease. The time point denotes: persistent/refractory GD, antithyroid drugs over 5 years with positive TRAb. Extracted PBMC RNA gave rise to the TCR library. To make TCR beta libraries, researchers used iRepertoire HTBI primers and Arm-PCR of CDR3 regions. In TCRdb, the multiplex PCR reads were re-called with MiXCR into one record per CDR3 protein. This table has hundreds of thousands of distinct CDR3 sequences, around 20% appearing once. Specimen: peripheral blood mononuclear cells (PBMCs), collected when the disease was refractory, from a patient treated with antithyroid drugs. Receptors originate from a female donor with Graves disease.

The chain is built from TRBV6-1 and TRBJ1-4; D is uncertain. In germline, CDR1 is MNHNS, CDR2 SASEGT. Trimming took 4 bases from V and 0 from J, leaving 9 bases between them. CDR3 length: 15 residues. The CDR3 region is CASSGHGATNEKLFF. The DNA of the CDR3 is TGTGCCAGCAGTGGCCACGGTGCAACTAATGAAAAACTGTTTTTT.

This clonotype was seen a handful of times. This rearrangement joins TRBV5-1 to TRBJ2-1; D is perhaps TRBD2 (6 bases). V was cut by 4 bases and J by 2 bases, with 22 bases left in between. Germline CDR1 reads SGHRS; CDR2 reads YFSETQ. This CDR3 spans 18 amino acids. In nucleotides, the CDR3 is TGCGCCAGCAGCCTAGATTTAAATAGCGGATACACCTACAATGAGCAGTTCTTC. Protein: CASSLDLNSGYTYNEQFF.

This clonotype has just a few counts. The chain is built from TRBV7-6 and TRBJ2-5; 7 bases map to TRBD2. The CDR3 is 14 residues long. After removal of 3 bases from V and 3 bases from J, the junction contained 4 bases not matched to a gene. Germline V CDR1 and CDR2: SGHVS, FNYEAQ. CDR3 nucleotides: TGTGCCAGCAGCTTTCTAGCGGATGAAGAGACCCAGTACTTC. As protein: CASSFLADEETQYF.

This clonotype was seen ten or more times. The V call is TRBV28, the J call TRBJ2-5; possible D gene TRBD1, 6 bases. This CDR3 has 14 residues. Germline values: CDR1 MDHEN, CDR2 SYDVKM. The V gene lost 5 bases and the J gene lost 3 bases, with 13 bases spanning the gap. The CDR3 sequence: CASSEQGIEETQYF. The DNA of the CDR3 is TGTGCCAGCAGTGAACAGGGTATTGAAGAGACCCAGTACTTC. The full variable domain, rest sourced from reference TRBV28 and TRBJ2-5, is DVKVTQSSRYLVKRTGEKVFLECVQDMDHENMFWYRQDPGLGLRLIYFSYDVKMKEKGDIPEGYSVSREKKERFSLILESASTNQTSMYLCASSEQGIEETQYFGPGTRLLVL.

This clonotype was counted between two and nine times. This sequence joins TRBV7-2 and TRBJ2-1; TRBD1 agrees at 8 bases. Trimming at V came to 2 bases and at J to 7 bases, leaving 10 bases not matched to a gene. This CDR3 contains 16 residues. CDR1 is SGHTA, CDR2 FQGNSA, per germline. CDR3 DNA: TGTGCCAGCAGCTTACCCGACAGGGGTTCGGAAAATGAGCAGTTCTTC. Protein sequence: CASSLPDRGSENEQFF.

This clonotype was found a few times. V and J are TRBV20-1 and TRBJ2-5; TRBD2 aligns across 14 bases. V shed 3 bases, J shed 5 bases, and the junction held 5 bases outside the gene matches. The length of the CDR3 is 15 residues. In germline, CDR1 is DFQATT, CDR2 SNEGSKA (reference sequence). CDR3 amino acids: CSARTSGRGLETQYF. The CDR3 DNA is TGCAGTGCTAGGACTAGCGGGAGGGGCTTGGAGACCCAGTACTTC.

This clonotype showed up many times. The chain links TRBV28 to TRBJ2-5, with D uncertain. Trimming stripped 5 bases from V and 9 bases from J, with 10 bases between. The CDR3 has 11 amino acids. Looked up from germline, CDR1 is MDHEN and CDR2 is SYDVKM. The CDR3 DNA reads as TGTGCCAGCAGTCAAGTCTCTTCCCAGTACTTC. This codes for CASSQVSSQYF.

This clonotype was detected ten times or more. V gene TRBV3-1 combines with J gene TRBJ2-7, with TRBD2 as a possible D gene (6 bases). Germline V gene sequence: CDR1 LGHDT, CDR2 YNNKEL (reference sequence). V gave up 0 bases and J gave up 6 bases, with 9 bases separating them. The CDR3 length is 13 residues. CDR3 sequence: CASSQEGRSEQYF. In DNA form, the CDR3 reads TGTGCCAGCAGCCAAGAAGGGAGGTCCGAGCAGTACTTC.

At least ten counts were recorded for this clonotype. The chain couples TRBV3-1 to TRBJ1-2; possibly TRBD1 for D (6 bases). The CDR3 sequence is 12 residues long. Trimming removed 10 bases from V and 7 bases from J, with 16 bases in between. Germline CDR1 is LGHDT and CDR2 is YNNKEL (reference sequence). The CDR3 bases are TGTGCCACCTGGGGGGCGTTGACTGGCTACACCTTC. Residues: CATWGALTGYTF.

The rearrangement joins TRBV11-2 to TRBJ2-1; TRBD2 might be the D (6 bases). The germline V gene encodes CDR1 SGHAT and CDR2 FQNNGV. This CDR3 has 17 residues. The V and J ends lost 1 base and 0 bases respectively, with 13 bases between them. CDR3 sequence reads: CASSLGTAGSSYNEQFF. In nucleotides, the CDR3 is TGTGCCAGCAGCTTAGGAACCGCGGGATCCTCCTACAATGAGCAGTTCTTC.

This clonotype occurred many times. The chain couples TRBV12-3 or TRBV12-4 to TRBJ2-7; D unclear. The V and J ends lost 5 bases and 2 bases respectively, with 13 bases between them. The length of the CDR3 is 14 residues. Here the CDR3 DNA reads TGTGCCAGCAGTCCCCCTCAGAGAGCCTACGAGCAGTACTTC. It translates to CASSPPQRAYEQYF.

This clonotype was picked up many times. The chain uses TRBV12-3 or TRBV12-4 and TRBJ2-2; TRBD2 aligns across 8 bases. The trim removed 5 bases at V and 5 bases at J, leaving 10 bases unmatched. This CDR3 has 16 amino acids. CDR3 sequence: CASSPGGLPGTGELFF. The CDR3 DNA reads TGTGCCAGCAGTCCGGGGGGGCTACCTGGTACCGGGGAGCTGTTTTTT.

This clonotype occurred many times. The chain couples TRBV28 to TRBJ1-4, with 9 bases aligning to TRBD1. This CDR3 has 15 residues. Germline CDR1 reads MDHEN; CDR2 reads SYDVKM. Unmatched junction bases numbered 8, after V lost 4 bases and J lost 8 bases. The CDR3 coding sequence is TGTGCCAGCAGTTCCTGGGGGACAGGGAAAGAAAAACTGTTTTTT. Its protein product is CASSSWGTGKEKLFF.

This clonotype turned up a few times. The chain joins TRBV20-1 to TRBJ2-6; no firm D call. This CDR3 region has 16 residues. Germline CDR1 is DFQATT and CDR2 is SNEGSKA (reference sequence). Deletions cut 1 base from V and 2 bases from J, with 12 bases between. This CDR3 reads CSARADQVAGANVLTF. The CDR3 region has the DNA TGCAGTGCTAGAGCGGATCAGGTGGCTGGGGCCAACGTCCTGACTTTC.

The CDR3 sequence is CASSGGGAEAFF. The CDR3 DNA follows: TGTGCCAGCAGTGGTGGGGGCGCTGAAGCTTTCTTT. This chain joins TRBV28 and TRBJ1-1; TRBD1 might be the D (6 bases). The CDR3 sequence is 12 residues long. The germline gives CDR1 MDHEN, CDR2 SYDVKM. V was cut by 5 bases and J by 6 bases, with 10 bases left in between.

This chain joins TRBV7-9 and TRBJ2-5; 7 bases match TRBD2. Losses at the gene ends were 4 bases for V and 4 bases for J; bases not matched to a gene: 12. The CDR3 runs to 16 residues. The germline gives CDR1 SEHNR, CDR2 FQNEAQ (reference sequence). The CDR3 spells CASSYGGGRGGETQYF. Here the CDR3 DNA reads TGTGCCAGCAGCTATGGTGGGGGGAGGGGCGGAGAGACCCAGTACTTC.